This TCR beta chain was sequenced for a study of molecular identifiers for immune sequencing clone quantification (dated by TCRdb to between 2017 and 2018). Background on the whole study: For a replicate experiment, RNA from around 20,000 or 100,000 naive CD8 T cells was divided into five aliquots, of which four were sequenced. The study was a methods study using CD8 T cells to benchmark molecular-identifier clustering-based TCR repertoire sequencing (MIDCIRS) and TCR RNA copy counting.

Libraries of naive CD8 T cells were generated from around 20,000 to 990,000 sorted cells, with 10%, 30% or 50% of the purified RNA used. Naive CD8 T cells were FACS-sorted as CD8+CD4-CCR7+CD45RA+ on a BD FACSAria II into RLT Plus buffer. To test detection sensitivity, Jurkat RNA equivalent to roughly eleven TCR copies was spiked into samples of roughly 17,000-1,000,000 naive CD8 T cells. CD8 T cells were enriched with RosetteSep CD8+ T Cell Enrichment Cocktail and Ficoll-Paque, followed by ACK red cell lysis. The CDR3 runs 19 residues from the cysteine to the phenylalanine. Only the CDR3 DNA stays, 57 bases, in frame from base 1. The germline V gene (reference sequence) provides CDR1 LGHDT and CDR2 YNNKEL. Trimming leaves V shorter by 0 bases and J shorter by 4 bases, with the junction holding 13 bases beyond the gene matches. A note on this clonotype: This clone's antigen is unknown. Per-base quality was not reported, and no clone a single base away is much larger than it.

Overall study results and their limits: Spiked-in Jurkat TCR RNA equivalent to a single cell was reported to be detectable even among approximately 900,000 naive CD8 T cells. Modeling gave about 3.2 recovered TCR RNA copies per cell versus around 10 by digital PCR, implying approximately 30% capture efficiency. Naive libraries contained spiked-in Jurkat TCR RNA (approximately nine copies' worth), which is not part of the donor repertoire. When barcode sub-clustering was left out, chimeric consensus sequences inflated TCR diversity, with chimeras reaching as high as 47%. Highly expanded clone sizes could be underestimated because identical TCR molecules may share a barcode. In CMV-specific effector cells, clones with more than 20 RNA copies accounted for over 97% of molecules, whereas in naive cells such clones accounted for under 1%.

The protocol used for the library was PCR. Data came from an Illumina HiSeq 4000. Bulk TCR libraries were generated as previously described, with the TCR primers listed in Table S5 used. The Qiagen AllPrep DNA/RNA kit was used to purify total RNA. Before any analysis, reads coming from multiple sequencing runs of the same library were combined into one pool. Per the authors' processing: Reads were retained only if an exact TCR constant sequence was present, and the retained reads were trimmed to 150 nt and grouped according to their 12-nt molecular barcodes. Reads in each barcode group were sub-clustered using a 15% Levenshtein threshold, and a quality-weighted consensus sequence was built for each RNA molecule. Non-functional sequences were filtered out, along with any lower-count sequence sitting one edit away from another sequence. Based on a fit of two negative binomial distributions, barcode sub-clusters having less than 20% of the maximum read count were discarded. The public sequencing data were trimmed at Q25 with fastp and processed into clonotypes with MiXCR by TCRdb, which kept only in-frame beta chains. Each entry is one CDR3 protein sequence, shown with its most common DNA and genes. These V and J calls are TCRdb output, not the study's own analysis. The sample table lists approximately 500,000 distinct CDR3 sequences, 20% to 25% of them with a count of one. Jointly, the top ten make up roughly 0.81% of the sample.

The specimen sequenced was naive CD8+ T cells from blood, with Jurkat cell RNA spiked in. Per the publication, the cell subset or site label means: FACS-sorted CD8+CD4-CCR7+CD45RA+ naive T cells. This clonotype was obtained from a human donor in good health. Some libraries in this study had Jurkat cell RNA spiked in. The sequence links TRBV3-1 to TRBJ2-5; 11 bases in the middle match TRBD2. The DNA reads TGTGCCAGCAGCCAAGATCTCGTACTAGCGGGAGACCGAAGAGAGACCCAGTACTTC. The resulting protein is CASSQDLVLAGDRRETQYF.